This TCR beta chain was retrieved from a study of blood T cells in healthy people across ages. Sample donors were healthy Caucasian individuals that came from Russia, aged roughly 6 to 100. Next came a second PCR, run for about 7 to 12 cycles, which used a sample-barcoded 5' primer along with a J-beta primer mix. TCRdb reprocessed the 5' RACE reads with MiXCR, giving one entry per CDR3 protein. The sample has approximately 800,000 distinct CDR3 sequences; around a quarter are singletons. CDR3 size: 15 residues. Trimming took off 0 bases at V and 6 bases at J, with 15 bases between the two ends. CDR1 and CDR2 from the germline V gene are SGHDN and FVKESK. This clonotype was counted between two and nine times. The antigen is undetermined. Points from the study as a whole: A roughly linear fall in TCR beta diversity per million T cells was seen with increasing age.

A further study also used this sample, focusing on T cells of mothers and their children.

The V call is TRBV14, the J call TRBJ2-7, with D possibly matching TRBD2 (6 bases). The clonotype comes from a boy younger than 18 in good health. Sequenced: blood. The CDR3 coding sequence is TGTGCCAGCAGCCAAGAGGCGGGGTGGTTATCCGAGCAGTACTTC. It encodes CASSQEAGWLSEQYF. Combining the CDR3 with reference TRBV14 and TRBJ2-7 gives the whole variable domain EAGVTQFPSHSVIEKGQTVTLRCDPISGHDNLYWYRRVMGKEIKFLLHFVKESKQDESGMPNNRFLAERTGGTYSTLKVQPAELEDSGVYFCASSQEAGWLSEQYFGPGTRLTVT.